These T cell receptor beta chains were read from a single sample in a study of CD8+CD57+ T cells in acquired aplastic anemia. TCRdb processed the reads anew with MiXCR; each CDR3 protein has one entry. The sample carries under 200,000 distinct CDR3 sequences, about 64% recorded once. Sequenced: sorted CD4+, CD8+, or CD8+CD57+ T cells (not recorded which) from PBMCs. These receptors all stem from a human donor in good health. Each CDR3 is given with its conserved first and last residue. The order of the fields is D gene, V gene, clone size, J gene, CDR3 protein, CDR3 DNA. A D gene is named only where the DNA matches it firmly. The size field is filled for only some rows; it gives once, few, many or a size class.

TRBD1,TRBV7-8,-,TRBJ2-7,CASSSGTGVSYEQYF,TGTGCCAGCAGCTCCGGGACAGGGGTTTCCTACGAGCAGTACTTC
-,TRBV9,many,TRBJ1-5,CASSSEGVEFPQHF,TGTGCCAGCAGCAGTGAAGGGGTAGAGTTTCCCCAGCATTTT
TRBD1,TRBV5-4,-,TRBJ2-5,CASSLGDRGQETQYF,TGTGCCAGCAGCTTGGGGGACAGGGGACAAGAGACCCAGTACTTC
-,TRBV2,many,TRBJ2-7,CASTGSSYEQYF,TGTGCCAGCACAGGGAGCTCCTACGAGCAGTACTTC
-,TRBV6-1,many,TRBJ2-5,CASSWGWGEETQYF,TGTGCCAGCAGTTGGGGGTGGGGGGAAGAGACCCAGTACTTC
TRBD2,TRBV7-2,-,TRBJ2-1,CASSSSSGGANEQFF,TGTGCCAGCAGCTCGTCTAGCGGGGGGGCAAATGAGCAGTTCTTC
-,TRBV20-1,-,TRBJ1-2,CSALKLAGDQETF,TGCAGTGCCCTGAAACTAGCGGGGGACCAAGAGACCTTC
TRBD2,TRBV24-1,many,TRBJ2-1,CATSDGLAAYNEQFF,TGTGCCACCAGTGACGGACTAGCGGCCTACAATGAGCAGTTCTTC
-,TRBV2,once,TRBJ2-1,CASSERTANNEQFF,TGTGCCAGCAGTGAGAGGACAGCAAACAATGAGCAGTTCTTC
-,TRBV10-3,-,TRBJ2-7,CAISESVAYEQYF,TGTGCCATCAGTGAGTCGGTAGCCTACGAGCAGTACTTC
TRBD2,TRBV19,many,TRBJ2-5,CASSIGAGVVETQYF,TGTGCCAGTAGTATCGGAGCGGGAGTAGTGGAGACCCAGTACTTC
-,TRBV7-7,-,TRBJ2-5,CASSPDFGETQYF,TGTGCTAGCAGCCCGGACTTTGGGGAGACCCAGTACTTC
TRBD2,TRBV20-1,few,TRBJ2-5,CSARMRGGAETQYF,TGCAGTGCTAGGATGCGGGGGGGCGCGGAGACCCAGTACTTC
-,TRBV6-1,many,TRBJ2-1,CASSETRQISYNEQFF,TGTGCCAGCAGTGAGACTAGACAGATTTCCTACAATGAGCAGTTCTTC
-,TRBV7-3,-,TRBJ2-1,CASSAGTPTYNEQFF,TGTGCCAGCAGCGCCGGGACTCCCACCTACAATGAGCAGTTCTTC
-,TRBV25-1,-,TRBJ2-1,CASTSYNEQFF,TGTGCCAGCACCTCATACAATGAGCAGTTCTTC
-,TRBV7-8,-,TRBJ2-7,CASSSTGENPYEQYF,TGTGCCAGCAGCTCGACTGGGGAGAACCCCTACGAGCAGTACTTC
-,TRBV7-2,-,TRBJ1-2,CASSPLPANSNYGYTF,TGTGCCAGCAGCCCCCTCCCGGCAAATTCTAACTATGGCTACACCTTC
-,TRBV4-2,many,TRBJ2-4,CASSQDSETVPIF,TGTGCCAGCAGCCAAGATTCCGAGACAGTCCCGATTTTC
-,TRBV3-1,few,TRBJ2-1,CASSEEGSGNNERFF,TGTGCCAGCAGCGAGGAGGGGAGTGGAAACAATGAGCGGTTCTTC
-,TRBV29-1,few,TRBJ2-7,CSVGQRNEQYF,TGCAGCGTAGGACAGCGTAACGAGCAGTACTTC
TRBD2,TRBV29-1,-,TRBJ2-7,CSVEGGGYEQYF,TGCAGCGTTGAAGGGGGGGGCTACGAGCAGTACTTC
-,TRBV15,-,TRBJ2-5,CATSQGRETQYF,TGTGCCACCAGCCAAGGGCGGGAGACCCAGTACTTC
-,TRBV10-3,-,TRBJ2-7,CAISESEEGPYEQHF,TGTGCCATCAGTGAGTCTGAGGAGGGTCCCTACGAGCAGCACTTC